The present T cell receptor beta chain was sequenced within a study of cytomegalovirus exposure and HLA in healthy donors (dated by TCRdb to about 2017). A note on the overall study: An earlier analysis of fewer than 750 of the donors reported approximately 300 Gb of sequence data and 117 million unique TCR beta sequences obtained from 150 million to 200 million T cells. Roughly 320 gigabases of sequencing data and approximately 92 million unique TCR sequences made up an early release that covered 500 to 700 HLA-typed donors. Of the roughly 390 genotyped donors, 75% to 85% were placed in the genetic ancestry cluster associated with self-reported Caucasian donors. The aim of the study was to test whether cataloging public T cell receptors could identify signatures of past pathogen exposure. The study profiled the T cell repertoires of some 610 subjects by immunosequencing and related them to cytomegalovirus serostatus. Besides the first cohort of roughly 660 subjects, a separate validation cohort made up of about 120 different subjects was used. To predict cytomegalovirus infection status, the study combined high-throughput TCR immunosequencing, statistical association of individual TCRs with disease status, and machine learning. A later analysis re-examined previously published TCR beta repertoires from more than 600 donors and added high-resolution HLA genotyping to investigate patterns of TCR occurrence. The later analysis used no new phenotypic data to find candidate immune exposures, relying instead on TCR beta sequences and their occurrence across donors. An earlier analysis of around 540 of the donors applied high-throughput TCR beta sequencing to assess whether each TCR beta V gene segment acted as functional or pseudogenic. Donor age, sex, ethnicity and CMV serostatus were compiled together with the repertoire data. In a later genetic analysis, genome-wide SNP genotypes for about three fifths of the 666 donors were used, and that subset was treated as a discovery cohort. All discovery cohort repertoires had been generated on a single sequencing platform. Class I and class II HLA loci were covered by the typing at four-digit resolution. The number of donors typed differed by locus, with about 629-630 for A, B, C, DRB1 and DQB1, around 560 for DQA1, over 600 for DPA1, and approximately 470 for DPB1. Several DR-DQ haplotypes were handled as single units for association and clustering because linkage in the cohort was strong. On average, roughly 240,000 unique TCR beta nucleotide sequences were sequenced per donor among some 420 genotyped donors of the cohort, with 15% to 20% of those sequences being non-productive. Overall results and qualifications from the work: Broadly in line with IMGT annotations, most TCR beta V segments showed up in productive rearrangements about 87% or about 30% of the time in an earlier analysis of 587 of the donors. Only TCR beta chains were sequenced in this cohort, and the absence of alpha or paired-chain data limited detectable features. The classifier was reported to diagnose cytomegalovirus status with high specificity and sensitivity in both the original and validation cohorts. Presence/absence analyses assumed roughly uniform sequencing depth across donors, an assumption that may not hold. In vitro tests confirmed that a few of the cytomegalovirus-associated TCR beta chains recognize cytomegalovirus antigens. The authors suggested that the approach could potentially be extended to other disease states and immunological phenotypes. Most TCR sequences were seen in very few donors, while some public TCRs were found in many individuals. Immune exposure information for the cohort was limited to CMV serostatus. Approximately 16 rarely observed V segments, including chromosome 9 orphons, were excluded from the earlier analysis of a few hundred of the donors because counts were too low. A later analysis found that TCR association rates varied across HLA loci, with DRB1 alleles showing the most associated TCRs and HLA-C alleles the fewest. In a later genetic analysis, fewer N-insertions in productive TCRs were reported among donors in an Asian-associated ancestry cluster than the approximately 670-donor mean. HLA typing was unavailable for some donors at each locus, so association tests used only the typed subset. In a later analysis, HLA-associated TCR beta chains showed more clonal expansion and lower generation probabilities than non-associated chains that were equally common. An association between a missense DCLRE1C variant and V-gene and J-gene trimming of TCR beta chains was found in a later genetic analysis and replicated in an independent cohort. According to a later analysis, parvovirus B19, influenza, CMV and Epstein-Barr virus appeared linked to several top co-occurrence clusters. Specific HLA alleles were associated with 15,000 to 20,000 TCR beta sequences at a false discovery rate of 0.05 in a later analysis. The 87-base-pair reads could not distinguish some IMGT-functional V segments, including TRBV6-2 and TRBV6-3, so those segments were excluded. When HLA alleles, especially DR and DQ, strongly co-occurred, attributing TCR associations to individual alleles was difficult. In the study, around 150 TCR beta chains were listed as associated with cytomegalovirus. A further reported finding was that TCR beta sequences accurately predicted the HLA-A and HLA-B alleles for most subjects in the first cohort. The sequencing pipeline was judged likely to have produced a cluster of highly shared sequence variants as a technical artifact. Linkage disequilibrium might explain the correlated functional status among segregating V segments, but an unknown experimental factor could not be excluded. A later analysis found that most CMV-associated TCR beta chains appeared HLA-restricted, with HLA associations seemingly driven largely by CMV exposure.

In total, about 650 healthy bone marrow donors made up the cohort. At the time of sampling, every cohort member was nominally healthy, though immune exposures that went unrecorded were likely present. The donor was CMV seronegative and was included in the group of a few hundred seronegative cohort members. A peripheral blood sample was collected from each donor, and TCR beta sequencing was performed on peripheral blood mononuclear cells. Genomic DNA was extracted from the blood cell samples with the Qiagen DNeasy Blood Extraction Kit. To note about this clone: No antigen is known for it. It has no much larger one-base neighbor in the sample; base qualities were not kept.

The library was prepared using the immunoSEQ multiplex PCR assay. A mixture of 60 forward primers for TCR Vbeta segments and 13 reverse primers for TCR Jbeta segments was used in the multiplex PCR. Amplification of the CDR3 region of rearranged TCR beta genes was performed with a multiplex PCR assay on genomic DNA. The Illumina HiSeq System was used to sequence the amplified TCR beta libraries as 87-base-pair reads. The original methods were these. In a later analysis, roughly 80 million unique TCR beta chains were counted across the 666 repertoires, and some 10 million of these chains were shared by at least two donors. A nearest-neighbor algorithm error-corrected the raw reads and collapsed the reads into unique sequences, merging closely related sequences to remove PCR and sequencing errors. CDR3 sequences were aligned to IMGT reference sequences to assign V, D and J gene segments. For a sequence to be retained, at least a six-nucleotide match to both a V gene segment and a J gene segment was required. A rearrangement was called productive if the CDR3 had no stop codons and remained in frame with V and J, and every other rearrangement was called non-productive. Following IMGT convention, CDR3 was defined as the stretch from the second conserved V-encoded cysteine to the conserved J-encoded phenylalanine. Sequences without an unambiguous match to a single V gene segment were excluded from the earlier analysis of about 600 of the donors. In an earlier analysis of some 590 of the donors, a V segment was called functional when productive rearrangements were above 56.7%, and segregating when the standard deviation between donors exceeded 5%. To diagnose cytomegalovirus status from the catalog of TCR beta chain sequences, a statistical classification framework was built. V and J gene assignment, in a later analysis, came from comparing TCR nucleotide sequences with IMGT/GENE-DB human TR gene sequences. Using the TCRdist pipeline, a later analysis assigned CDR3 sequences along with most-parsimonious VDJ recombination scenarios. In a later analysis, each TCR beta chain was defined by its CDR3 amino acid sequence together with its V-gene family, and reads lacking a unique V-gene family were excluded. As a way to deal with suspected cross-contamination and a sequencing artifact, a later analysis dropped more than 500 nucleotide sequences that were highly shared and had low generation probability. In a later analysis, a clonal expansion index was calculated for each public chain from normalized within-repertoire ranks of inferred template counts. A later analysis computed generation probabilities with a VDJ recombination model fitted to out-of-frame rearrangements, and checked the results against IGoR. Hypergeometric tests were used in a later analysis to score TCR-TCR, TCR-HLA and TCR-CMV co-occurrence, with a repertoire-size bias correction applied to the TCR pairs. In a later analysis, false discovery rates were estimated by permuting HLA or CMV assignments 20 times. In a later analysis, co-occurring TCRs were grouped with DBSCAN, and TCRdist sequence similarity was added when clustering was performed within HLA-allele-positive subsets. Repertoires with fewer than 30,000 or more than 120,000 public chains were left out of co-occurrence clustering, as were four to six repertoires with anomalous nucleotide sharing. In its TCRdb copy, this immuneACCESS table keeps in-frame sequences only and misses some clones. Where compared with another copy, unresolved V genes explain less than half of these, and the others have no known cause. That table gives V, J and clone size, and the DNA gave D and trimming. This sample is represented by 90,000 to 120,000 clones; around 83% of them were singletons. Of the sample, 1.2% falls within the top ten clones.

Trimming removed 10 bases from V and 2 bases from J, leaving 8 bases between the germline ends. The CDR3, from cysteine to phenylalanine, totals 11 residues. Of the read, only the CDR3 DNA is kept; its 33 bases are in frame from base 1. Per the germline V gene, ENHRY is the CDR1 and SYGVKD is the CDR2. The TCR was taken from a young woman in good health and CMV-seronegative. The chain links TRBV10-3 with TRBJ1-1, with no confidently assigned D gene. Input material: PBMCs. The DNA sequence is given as TGTGCCACAACACAAAACACTGAAGCTTTCTTT. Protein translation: CATTQNTEAFF.